Listed below are T cell receptor beta chains from one sample, sequenced in a study of beta chain features in type 1 diabetes. Here immunoSEQ multiplex PCR was the method, and the copy in TCRdb shows in-frame clones only, minus some. The data contain 600,000 to 750,000 clones, roughly 12% of them singletons. The sequenced sample was naive CD4+ T cells from blood. Receptor source: a man younger than 40 with type 1 diabetes. The CDR3 runs from the conserved cysteine through the conserved F or W. Fields, in order: J gene, V gene, clone size, D gene, CDR3 DNA, CDR3 protein. A D gene is named only where the DNA matches it firmly. Clone size is shown for a subset of rows, as once, few, many or a class of expanded clone.

j_gene: TRBJ2-5; v_gene: TRBV18; abundance: .; d_gene: .; CDR3nt: TGTGCCAGCTCACCCTCGACAGAGGAGACCCAGTACTTC; CDR3aa: CASSPSTEETQYF
j_gene: TRBJ2-3; v_gene: TRBV28; abundance: few; d_gene: .; CDR3nt: TGTGCCAGCACCCCCAGGGGGGCCCTCACAGATACGCAGTATTTT; CDR3aa: CASTPRGALTDTQYF
j_gene: TRBJ1-3; v_gene: TRBV2; abundance: .; d_gene: .; CDR3nt: TGTGCCAGCAGTCGAGGCCTCTCTGGAAACACCATATATTTT; CDR3aa: CASSRGLSGNTIYF
j_gene: TRBJ2-2; v_gene: TRBV28; abundance: few; d_gene: .; CDR3nt: TGTGCCAGCAGTTTACCCAGGGGAAGGATGTTTTTT; CDR3aa: CASSLPRGRMFF
j_gene: TRBJ1-1; v_gene: TRBV7-9; abundance: .; d_gene: .; CDR3nt: TGTGCCAGCAGCCTAGGGGCCACTGAAGCTTTCTTT; CDR3aa: CASSLGATEAFF
j_gene: TRBJ2-3; v_gene: TRBV4-1; abundance: few; d_gene: .; CDR3nt: TGCGCCAGCAGCCAAGCACAGAGCACAGATACGCAGTATTTT; CDR3aa: CASSQAQSTDTQYF
j_gene: TRBJ1-4; v_gene: TRBV28; abundance: .; d_gene: TRBD1; CDR3nt: TGTGCCAGCAGACAGGGGCTAGTTGAAAAACTGTTTTTT; CDR3aa: CASRQGLVEKLFF
j_gene: TRBJ2-1; v_gene: TRBV7-3; abundance: .; d_gene: TRBD2; CDR3nt: TGTGCCAGCAGCACCGGACTAGCGGGGGTTGAGCAGTTCTTC; CDR3aa: CASSTGLAGVEQFF
j_gene: TRBJ1-6; v_gene: TRBV5-5; abundance: few; d_gene: TRBD1; CDR3nt: TGTGCCAGCAGTTTACCGGACAGGCTTATTTCGCCCCTCCACTTT; CDR3aa: CASSLPDRLISPLHF
j_gene: TRBJ2-1; v_gene: TRBV5-4; abundance: .; d_gene: TRBD1; CDR3nt: TGTGCCAGCAGTCAGAGGGACAGGGTTTCCTACAATGAGCAGTTCTTC; CDR3aa: CASSQRDRVSYNEQFF
j_gene: TRBJ2-2; v_gene: TRBV13; abundance: .; d_gene: .; CDR3nt: TGTGCCAGCAGCTTATTGCCCGGGGGCGTCACCGGGGAGCTGTTTTTT; CDR3aa: CASSLLPGGVTGELFF
j_gene: TRBJ2-7; v_gene: TRBV15; abundance: few; d_gene: .; CDR3nt: TGTGCCACCAGCAGAGATGATACCTACGAGCAGTACTTC; CDR3aa: CATSRDDTYEQYF
j_gene: TRBJ1-1; v_gene: TRBV5-1; abundance: .; d_gene: TRBD1; CDR3nt: TGCGCCAGCAGCTTGGGGGACAGAATGAACACTGAAGCTTTCTTT; CDR3aa: CASSLGDRMNTEAFF
j_gene: TRBJ1-2; v_gene: TRBV6-1; abundance: .; d_gene: TRBD1; CDR3nt: TGTGCCAGCAGCGGACAGGGAAGCTATGGCTACACCTTC; CDR3aa: CASSGQGSYGYTF
j_gene: TRBJ1-5; v_gene: TRBV4-3; abundance: once; d_gene: .; CDR3nt: TGCGCCAGCAGCCAAAGGGGAAGCAATCAGCCCCAGCATTTT; CDR3aa: CASSQRGSNQPQHF
j_gene: TRBJ1-2; v_gene: TRBV2; abundance: .; d_gene: TRBD1; CDR3nt: TGTGCCAGCAGTATGACGTTGGCGACAGGGGACGGCTACACCTTC; CDR3aa: CASSMTLATGDGYTF
j_gene: TRBJ1-2; v_gene: TRBV29-1; abundance: .; d_gene: .; CDR3nt: TGCAGCGTTCAGCAGGGTTATGGCTACACCTTC; CDR3aa: CSVQQGYGYTF
j_gene: TRBJ2-3; v_gene: TRBV9; abundance: .; d_gene: .; CDR3nt: TGTGCCAGCAGCGTTGGACTCGGACGAGGAATCACAGATACGCAGTATTTT; CDR3aa: CASSVGLGRGITDTQYF
j_gene: TRBJ1-6; v_gene: TRBV9; abundance: few; d_gene: TRBD1; CDR3nt: TGTGCCAGCAGCCGGACAGGGGGTCCCCTCCACTTT; CDR3aa: CASSRTGGPLHF
j_gene: TRBJ2-3; v_gene: TRBV7-2; abundance: few; d_gene: TRBD2; CDR3nt: TGTGCCAGCAGCTTAGTTGGTCTAAGCGGGGGGGCTGCAGATACGCAGTATTTT; CDR3aa: CASSLVGLSGGAADTQYF
j_gene: TRBJ2-1; v_gene: TRBV4-3; abundance: few; d_gene: .; CDR3nt: TGCGCCAGCAGCCAGGAGGGCGGACAGGAGCAGTTCTTC; CDR3aa: CASSQEGGQEQFF
j_gene: TRBJ2-5; v_gene: TRBV5-4; abundance: few; d_gene: TRBD2; CDR3nt: TGTGCCAGCAGCTTGGCCGAGCGGGGGGGCTGGGAGACCCAGTACTTC; CDR3aa: CASSLAERGGWETQYF
j_gene: TRBJ1-5; v_gene: TRBV4-1; abundance: .; d_gene: .; CDR3nt: TGCGCCAGCAGTGGACAGCCCAATCAGCCCCAGCATTTT; CDR3aa: CASSGQPNQPQHF
j_gene: TRBJ2-1; v_gene: TRBV15; abundance: .; d_gene: .; CDR3nt: TGTGCCACCAGCAGAGTAAGGGGGAGCTACAATGAGCAGTTCTTC; CDR3aa: CATSRVRGSYNEQFF
j_gene: TRBJ1-5; v_gene: TRBV5-1; abundance: .; d_gene: .; CDR3nt: TGCGCCAGCAGCTTGGACGGGCAGCAGCCCCAGCATTTT; CDR3aa: CASSLDGQQPQHF
j_gene: TRBJ2-3; v_gene: TRBV4-2; abundance: few; d_gene: .; CDR3nt: TGTGCCAGCAGCCAAGATGGCAGAAACACAGATACGCAGTATTTT; CDR3aa: CASSQDGRNTDTQYF
j_gene: TRBJ2-5; v_gene: TRBV30; abundance: few; d_gene: .; CDR3nt: TGTGCCTGGAGAGGAATAGCGGAGAATCAAGAGACCCAGTACTTC; CDR3aa: CAWRGIAENQETQYF
j_gene: TRBJ2-1; v_gene: TRBV30; abundance: few; d_gene: .; CDR3nt: TGTGCCTGGAGTGTACGACAGGGAGGGGGGTACAATGAGCAGTTCTTC; CDR3aa: CAWSVRQGGGYNEQFF
j_gene: TRBJ1-1; v_gene: TRBV19; abundance: .; d_gene: .; CDR3nt: TGTGCCAGTAGTACTCCACAGATTAACACTGAAGCTTTCTTT; CDR3aa: CASSTPQINTEAFF
j_gene: TRBJ2-7; v_gene: TRBV25-1; abundance: .; d_gene: TRBD1; CDR3nt: TGTGCCAGCGCCAGACAGGGGGCGATTTTCCACGAGCAGTACTTC; CDR3aa: CASARQGAIFHEQYF
j_gene: TRBJ2-2; v_gene: TRBV10-3; abundance: .; d_gene: .; CDR3nt: TGTGCCATCAGTGGAGGACAGTCCCCGAACACCGGGGAGCTGTTTTTT; CDR3aa: CAISGGQSPNTGELFF
j_gene: TRBJ2-5; v_gene: TRBV2; abundance: few; d_gene: TRBD1; CDR3nt: TGTGCCAGCAACCGATTAGGACAGGAAAAAGAGACCCAGTACTTC; CDR3aa: CASNRLGQEKETQYF
j_gene: TRBJ1-2; v_gene: TRBV11-2; abundance: .; d_gene: TRBD1; CDR3nt: TGTGCCAGCCACAAAGGACCGGGACAGCTGGACAGTGGCTACACCTTC; CDR3aa: CASHKGPGQLDSGYTF
j_gene: TRBJ1-1; v_gene: TRBV4-3; abundance: few; d_gene: .; CDR3nt: TGCGCCAGCAGCCAAGATGCCAGGATTTTGAACACTGAAGCTTTCTTT; CDR3aa: CASSQDARILNTEAFF
j_gene: TRBJ2-3; v_gene: TRBV2; abundance: .; d_gene: TRBD1; CDR3nt: TGTGCCAGCAGTGGGACAGGGGAGGATACGCAGTATTTT; CDR3aa: CASSGTGEDTQYF
j_gene: TRBJ1-1; v_gene: TRBV5-1; abundance: .; d_gene: .; CDR3nt: TGCGCCAGCAGCTCCCAGGGGAAAGGGAACACTGAAGCTTTCTTT; CDR3aa: CASSSQGKGNTEAFF
j_gene: TRBJ2-7; v_gene: TRBV7-2; abundance: few; d_gene: .; CDR3nt: TGTGCCAGCAGCCTACAGGGTTCCGAGCAGTACTTC; CDR3aa: CASSLQGSEQYF